The 3 T cell receptor beta chains in this list originate from one sample, sequenced in a study of T cell repertoires in cytomegalovirus infection. TCRdb reanalysed the reads using MiXCR and keeps one entry per CDR3 protein. Of fewer than 950,000 distinct CDR3 sequences listed, about 30% are singletons. The antigens for these receptors are not known. The starting material was cultured CD8+ T cells from PBMCs, obtained from culture after CMV antigen stimulation. These receptors were taken from a human donor in good health (CMV status not recorded). Some clones in this sample may be carry-over from other donors' samples.

A few counts support this clonotype. The genes are TRBV7-6 and TRBJ2-2; TRBD1 matches 8 bases. There are 18 residues in the CDR3. Germline CDR1 and CDR2: SGHVS and FNYEAQ. Trimming cost V 5 bases and J 4 bases; bases outside gene matches: 15. The CDR3 here is CASSPETGARKGTGELFF. For the CDR3, the DNA is TGTGCCAGCAGCCCGGAGACAGGGGCCAGGAAGGGCACCGGGGAGCTGTTTTTT.

The chain combines TRBV19 with TRBJ1-5, with D maybe TRBD1 (6 bases). Germline loops: CDR1 LNHDA, CDR2 SQIVND (reference sequence). The length of the CDR3 is 17 residues. V was cut by 4 bases and J by 3 bases, with 19 bases left in between. The CDR3 region is CASSKSIGGGYNQPQHF. CDR3 nucleotides: TGTGCCAGTAGTAAAAGTATAGGAGGGGGGTACAATCAGCCCCAGCATTTT.

This clonotype was counted between two and nine times. The chain recombines TRBV10-1 with TRBJ2-7; D perhaps matches TRBD2 (6 bases). This CDR3 is built from 13 residues. Germline lookup yields CDR1 WNHNN and CDR2 SYGVQD (reference sequence). Trimming removed 3 bases from V and 4 bases from J, with 10 bases in between. The CDR3 DNA reads as TGCGCCAGCAGTGAAGCAGGGAGGTACGAGCAGTACTTC. Its protein product is CASSEAGRYEQYF.